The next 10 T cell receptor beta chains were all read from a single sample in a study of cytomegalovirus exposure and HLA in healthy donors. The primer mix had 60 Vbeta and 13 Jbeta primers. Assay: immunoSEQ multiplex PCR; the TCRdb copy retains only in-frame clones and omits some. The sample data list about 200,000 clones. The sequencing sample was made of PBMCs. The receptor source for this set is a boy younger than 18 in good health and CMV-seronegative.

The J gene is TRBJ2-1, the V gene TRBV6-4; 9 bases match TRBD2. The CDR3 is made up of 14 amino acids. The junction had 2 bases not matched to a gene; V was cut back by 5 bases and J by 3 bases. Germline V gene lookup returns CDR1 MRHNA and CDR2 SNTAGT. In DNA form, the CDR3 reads TGTGCCAGCAGTAGCGGGGGGAACTACAATGAGCAGTTCTTC. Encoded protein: CASSSGGNYNEQFF.

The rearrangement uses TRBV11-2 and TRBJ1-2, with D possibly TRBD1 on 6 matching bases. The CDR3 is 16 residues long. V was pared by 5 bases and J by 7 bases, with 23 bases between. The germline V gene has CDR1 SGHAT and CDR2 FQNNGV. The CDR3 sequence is CASSRIFRGTEVGYTF. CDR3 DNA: TGTGCCAGCAGCCGGATTTTCAGGGGTACGGAGGTTGGCTACACCTTC.

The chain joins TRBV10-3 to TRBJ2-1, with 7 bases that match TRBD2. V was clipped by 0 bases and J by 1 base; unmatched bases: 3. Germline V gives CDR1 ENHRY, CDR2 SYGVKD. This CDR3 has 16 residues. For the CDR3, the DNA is TGTGCCATCAGTGAGTCTCCGCGGGGGTCCTACAATGAGCAGTTCTTC. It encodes CAISESPRGSYNEQFF.

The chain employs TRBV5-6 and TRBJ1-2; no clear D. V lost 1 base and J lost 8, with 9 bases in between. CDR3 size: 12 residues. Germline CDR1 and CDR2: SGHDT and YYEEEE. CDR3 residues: CASSLTESGYTF. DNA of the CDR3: TGTGCCAGCAGCTTGACAGAATCCGGCTACACCTTC.

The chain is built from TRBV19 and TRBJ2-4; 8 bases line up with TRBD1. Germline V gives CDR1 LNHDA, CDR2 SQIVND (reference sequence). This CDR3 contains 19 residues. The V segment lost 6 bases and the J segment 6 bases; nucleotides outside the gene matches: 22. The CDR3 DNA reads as TGTGCCAGTAGCGGAGAACGGACAGGGAGAGCTCGTGTGGGAAACATTCAGTACTTC. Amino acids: CASSGERTGRARVGNIQYF.

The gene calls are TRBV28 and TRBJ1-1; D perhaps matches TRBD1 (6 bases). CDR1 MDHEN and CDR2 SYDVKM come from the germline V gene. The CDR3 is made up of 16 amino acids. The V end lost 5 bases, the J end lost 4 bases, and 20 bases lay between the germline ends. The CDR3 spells CASSTAPYRVGTEAFF. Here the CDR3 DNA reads TGTGCCAGCAGTACCGCGCCATACAGGGTAGGCACTGAAGCTTTCTTT.

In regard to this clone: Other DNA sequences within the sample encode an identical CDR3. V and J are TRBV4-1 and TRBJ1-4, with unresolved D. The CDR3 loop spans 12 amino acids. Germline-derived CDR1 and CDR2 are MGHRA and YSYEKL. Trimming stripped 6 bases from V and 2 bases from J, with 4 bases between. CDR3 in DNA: TGCGCCAGCAGGGAGACTAATGAAAAACTGTTTTTT. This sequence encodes CASRETNEKLFF.

In DNA, the CDR3 is TGTGCCAGCAGAAAGGGGGAGACCCAGTACTTC. Amino acids: CASRKGETQYF. This chain links TRBV6-5 with TRBJ2-5, with D possibly TRBD1 on 5 matching bases. CDR3 length: 11 residues. The V gene lost 6 bases and the J gene lost 5 bases, with 7 bases spanning the gap. The germline CDR1 and CDR2 sequences are MNHEY and SVGAGI.

The CDR3, as DNA: TGTGCCAGCTCACCACCGGGACAGGGCTTTGAAAAACTGTTTTTT. Translation: CASSPPGQGFEKLFF. This chain connects TRBV18 to TRBJ1-4, with 9 bases that match TRBD1. Unmatched junction bases numbered 3, after V lost 0 bases and J lost 7 bases. Per germline, CDR1 KGHSH and CDR2 LQKENI. CDR3 length: 15 amino acids.

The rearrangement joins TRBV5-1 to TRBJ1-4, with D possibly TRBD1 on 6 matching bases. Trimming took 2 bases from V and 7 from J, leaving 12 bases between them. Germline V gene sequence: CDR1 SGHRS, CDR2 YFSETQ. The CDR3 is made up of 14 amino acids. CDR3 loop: CASSFDGGREKLFF. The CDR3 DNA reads TGCGCCAGCAGCTTCGATGGGGGCCGTGAAAAACTGTTTTTT.